One T cell receptor beta chain is described in this entry. The sample comes from a study of blood T cell repertoires in COVID-19. TCRdb keeps only in-frame clones here, not all; method: immunoSEQ multiplex PCR. Of a few hundred thousand clones in the sample, 80% to 90% were seen once. With 4 bases clipped from V and 2 bases from J, the junction kept 7 bases outside the gene matches. The germline gives CDR1 SGDLS, CDR2 YYNGEE. The CDR3 runs to 15 residues. Sequencing was carried out using PBMCs or T cells enriched from blood (not recorded which). The sequence was obtained from a man aged 25 to 40 who had recovered from COVID-19. The chain employs TRBV9 and TRBJ2-3; 7 bases map to TRBD2. CDR3 DNA: TGTGCCAGCAGCCTATGGGGGACTACCACAGATACGCAGTATTTT. Protein sequence: CASSLWGTTTDTQYF.